This is a list of T cell receptor beta chains from one sample in a study of memory CD8 T cells in hepatitis C reinfection. This table comes from immunoSEQ multiplex PCR, and its TCRdb copy is limited to in-frame clones, with some not included. The sample includes approximately 50,000 clones, roughly 89% of them seen just once. Sequencing input: naive CD8+ T cells sorted from blood. The receptors derive from a man aged 18 to 29 with hepatitis C virus infection. CDR3s include the opening cysteine and the closing phenylalanine or tryptophan.

v_call	cdr3_aa
TRBV6-5	CASSYLNGGTGELFF
TRBV19	CASSIAPGEQYF
TRBV28	CASSPFGGMDTNEKLFF
TRBV6-1	CASSFGGEEKLFF
TRBV19	CASSIGTANYGYTF
TRBV6-6	CASTPGQVNTEAFF
TRBV12-5	CASGLVQGGPTDTQYF
TRBV7-2	CASSRTSGIVETQYF
TRBV9	CASSEPGQGGTGELFF
TRBV2	CASSEGAGEQYF
TRBV6-5	CASRPGTGNTEAFF
TRBV7-6	CASTRAIGTEAFF
TRBV25-1	CASSDSGEDTEAFF
TRBV6-1	CASSALAVPTREQYF
TRBV27	CARLTRVGQPQHF
TRBV7-8	CASSPGLEGYEQYF
TRBV5-1	CASRAGGYSYNEQFF
TRBV5-4	CASSFAGGGNEKLFF
TRBV19	CASSMRDQPQHF
TRBV7-9	CASSLRGSQETQYF
TRBV5-5	CASSFEGETQYF
TRBV7-9	CASSSPGQGGLYNEQFF
TRBV5-6	CASSLAGQGSNQPQHF
TRBV6-1	CASSKTMLYDTQYF
TRBV7-9	CASSTEGETQYF
TRBV11-2	CASSLVVAGGLLYNEQFF
TRBV5-1	CASSLAGEANYGYTF
TRBV25-1	CASKRTGLGYNEQFF
TRBV7-8	CASSLGTGIETQYF
TRBV29-1	CSVGPGDEQFF
TRBV9	CASSVISGGRADTQYF
TRBV9	CASSGKQGVSTEAFF
TRBV9	CASSSSPGTGKGDGYTF
TRBV9	CASSTYYTDTQYF
TRBV5-6	CASSLGGGGSTDTQYF
TRBV11-2	CASSTGTSGGKDNEQFF
TRBV4-1	CASSRSTGGGYEQYF
TRBV10-3	CAISEMRGEAFF
TRBV7-9	CASSPRDTEITDTQYF
TRBV19	CASSIAGGPNEQFF
TRBV13	CASSLVGRSSYEQYF
TRBV27	CASATGYYNEQFF
TRBV19	CASSAQGLGEQYF
TRBV7-6	CASSFSPGPPYNEQFF
TRBV5-1	CASSSRQGSSYNEQFF
TRBV7-9	CASSPGRRKNEKLFF
TRBV28	CASSFRDSYTGELFF
TRBV4-1	CASSGAGFTDTQYF
TRBV7-2	CASNLAGRSPYEQYF
TRBV7-2	CASSLGRGFYEQYF
TRBV7-3	CASSPGQGVTDTQYF
TRBV21-1	CASSMGRLEGTDTQYF
TRBV7-8	CASSLGTATEAFF
TRBV5-1	CASRSSGGGTDTQYF
TRBV9	CASSVNEDTQYF